The entry below gives a single TCR beta chain sequence along with its context. Healthy bone marrow donors made up the donors. Donors were nominally healthy when sampled, though unrecorded immune exposures were likely. Between the trimmed V and J ends, which lost 3 bases and 2 bases, there was a span of 17 bases. CDR3 length: 17 amino acids. Germline lookup yields CDR1 MNHNS and CDR2 SASEGT. The PCR was carried out with 60 Vbeta primers and 13 Jbeta primers. Clones were read by immunoSEQ multiplex PCR, and TCRdb kept only the in-frame ones, dropping some. This sample carries roughly 180,000 clones, almost 80% of them seen once, and the ten largest clones take 11% to 15%. These data originate in a study of cytomegalovirus exposure and HLA in healthy donors.

The sequence was collected from a man between 50 and 59 years old in good health and CMV-seropositive. The chain couples TRBV6-1 to TRBJ2-1, with D perhaps TRBD1 (6 bases). The sample taken for sequencing was PBMCs. The CDR3 nucleotides read TGTGCCAGCAGTGAGAAAACCGGGACACTGGCCTACAATGAGCAGTTCTTC. Translation gives CASSEKTGTLAYNEQFF.